The entry that follows covers one TCR beta chain sequence. Its antigen is unknown. The data stem from a study of T cell responses to AZD1222 COVID-19 vaccine. Broader study findings: Unmutated variant regions are reportedly the target of nearly half of TCRs that are spike-specific.

The protocol was immunoSEQ multiplex PCR, while the TCRdb copy is restricted to in-frame clones and leaves out a portion. The table shows some 120,000 clones, with more than 80% occurring only once. In germline, CDR1 is SGHNT, CDR2 YYREEE (reference sequence). The junction had 11 bases not matched to a gene; V was cut back by 3 bases and J by 3 bases. This CDR3 has 16 amino acids. The receptor was isolated from an adult who received the AZD1222 COVID-19 vaccine. The V and J genes are TRBV5-4 and TRBJ1-1; TRBD1 matches 7 bases. The starting material was peripheral blood, obtained 28 days after the second AZD1222 dose. The CDR3 bases are TGTGCCAGCAGCTCCCTAGACACCACAGGGGACACTGAAGCTTTCTTT. It encodes CASSSLDTTGDTEAFF.